The 10 T cell receptor beta chains below come from one sample, sequenced in a study of shared clonotypes between healthy human individuals. The table came from immunoSEQ multiplex PCR; TCRdb's copy has only in-frame clones and leaves some out. The data show approximately 2,000,000 clones, with around 93% seen just once and approximately 0.39% held by the top ten. Sequencing was performed on naive CD4+ T cells from PBMCs. Subset given: CD45RA+ positively selected. All receptors derive from a man aged 18 to 30 in good health. Some clones in this sample may be carry-over from other donors' samples.

Points on this clone: This sample includes further DNA sequences coding for the same CDR3. V gene TRBV5-1 combines with J gene TRBJ2-1; D might be TRBD2 (5 bases). V was clipped by 4 bases and J by 5 bases, with 16 bases between them. Looked up from germline, CDR1 is SGHRS and CDR2 is YFSETQ. The CDR3 sequence is 15 residues long. This CDR3 reads CASSLGGPPNNEQFF. DNA of the CDR3: TGCGCCAGCAGCCTAGGAGGCCCGCCTAACAATGAGCAGTTCTTC.

J is TRBJ2-1 and V is TRBV18; the match to TRBD1 covers 9 bases. After removal of 3 bases from V and 4 bases from J, the junction contained 4 bases not matched to a gene. The CDR3 contains 15 residues. The germline CDR1 and CDR2 sequences are KGHSH and LQKENI. The CDR3 region is CASSPGTGTYNEQFF. The CDR3 region has the DNA TGTGCCAGCTCACCCGGGACAGGGACATACAATGAGCAGTTCTTC.

The chain links TRBV15 to TRBJ2-7, with TRBD1 identical over 12 bases. CDR1 and CDR2 (germline): LNHNV, YYDKDF (reference sequence). Trimming removed 3 bases from V and 5 bases from J; junction bases left unmatched: 5. CDR3 length equals 15 residues. The CDR3: CATSRLRDRGHEQYF. DNA of the CDR3: TGTGCCACCAGCAGGCTACGGGACAGGGGGCACGAGCAGTACTTC.

The rearrangement uses TRBV28 and TRBJ2-2, with D unresolved. The germline V gene encodes CDR1 MDHEN and CDR2 SYDVKM. Between the trimmed V and J ends, which lost 9 bases and 0 bases, there was a span of 8 bases. The CDR3 is 13 amino acids. Written as DNA, the CDR3 is TGTGCCAGTTTGCAAGCGAACACCGGGGAGCTGTTTTTT. Translating it yields CASLQANTGELFF.

The chain couples TRBV14 to TRBJ2-1; D may correspond to TRBD1 or TRBD2 (5 bases each). The CDR3 contains 16 residues. Trimming took off 2 bases at V and 4 bases at J, with 15 bases between the two ends. Germline V CDR1 and CDR2: SGHDN, FVKESK. The CDR3 DNA is TGTGCCAGCAGCCAATTTACCGGGACGGTATACAATGAGCAGTTCTTC. It yields the protein CASSQFTGTVYNEQFF.

J is TRBJ2-3 and V is TRBV29-1, with 9 positions matching TRBD2. The CDR3 length is 14 residues. CDR1 is SQVTM, CDR2 ANQGSEA, per germline. The ends lost 7 bases at V and 9 bases at J; junction bases unmatched: 14. CDR3 in amino acids: CSAREGAGGLTQYF. The CDR3 bases are TGCAGCGCCCGAGAGGGAGCGGGAGGCCTGACGCAGTATTTT.

This chain uses TRBV5-4 with TRBJ2-1; D perhaps matches TRBD1 (6 bases). Germline values: CDR1 SGHNT, CDR2 YYREEE (reference sequence). The CDR3 spans 16 residues. The V end lost 2 bases, the J end lost 6 bases, and 18 bases lay between the germline ends. CDR3 protein: CASSFLGTGFGNEQFF. The CDR3 nucleotides read TGTGCCAGCAGCTTCCTCGGTACAGGGTTTGGCAATGAGCAGTTCTTC.

This rearrangement joins TRBV4-1 to TRBJ1-2; TRBD1 matches at 9 bases. The CDR3 contains 15 residues. Trimming took 4 bases from V and 5 from J; bases not matched to a gene: 8. Per the germline V gene, CDR1 is MGHRA and CDR2 is YSYEKL. The DNA of the CDR3 is TGCGCCAGCAGCCCGAACCGGGACAGGGATTATGGCTACACCTTC. Translation: CASSPNRDRDYGYTF.

The chain combines TRBV5-1 with TRBJ2-3; 7 bases align to TRBD2. Trimming took 4 bases from V and 2 from J; bases not matched to a gene: 10. The CDR3 extends over 16 amino acids. In germline, CDR1 is SGHRS, CDR2 YFSETQ. The CDR3 bases are TGCGCCAGCAGCCCATTGCTAGCGGAAAACACAGATACGCAGTATTTT. Its translation is CASSPLLAENTDTQYF.

V gene TRBV4-1 combines with J gene TRBJ2-1; TRBD1 might be the D (6 bases). The CDR3 runs 17 residues. The V and J ends lost 3 bases and 5 bases respectively, with 20 bases between them. Germline V gene data show CDR1 as MGHRA and CDR2 as YSYEKL. The CDR3 nucleotides read TGCGCCAGCAGCCAGGCAGGGGTCCCAACCCCTAACAATGAGCAGTTCTTC. Its translation: CASSQAGVPTPNNEQFF.